This TCR beta chain was obtained from a study of control samples from healthy donors and cancer patients. Sequencing used immunoSEQ multiplex PCR; TCRdb keeps in-frame clones, though not all of them. The table records 110,000 to 150,000 clones, less than 90% of them present only once. This clone was observed a single time. The sequencing input was blood. The sequence was obtained from a woman aged 25 to 45 in good health.

The CDR3 loop reads CASSGGTGTGENYGYTF. The CDR3 region has the DNA TGTGCCAGTAGTGGGGGGACCGGGACAGGGGAAAACTATGGCTACACCTTC. The chain joins TRBV19 to TRBJ1-2; TRBD1 aligns across 10 bases. CDR1 is LNHDA and CDR2 is SQIVND in the germline V gene (reference sequence). The CDR3 runs to 17 residues. V lost 5 bases to trimming and J lost 2 bases; unmatched junction nucleotides: 11.